The T cell receptor beta chain under discussion was sequenced for a study of control samples from healthy donors and cancer patients. Sequencing was performed with immunoSEQ multiplex PCR; in TCRdb, only in-frame clones are kept and a portion is missing. The sample records 80,000 to 85,000 clones, roughly 88% being singletons. This clone was counted a single time. The V and J ends lost 5 bases and 2 bases respectively, with 7 bases between them. The CDR3 has 13 amino acids. Germline CDR1 is WSHSY and CDR2 is SAAADI. The rearrangement links TRBV10-2 to TRBJ2-1; a weak D match, TRBD2 (5 bases). The TCR comes from a woman between 50 and 59 years old in good health. The sample was blood. The CDR3 DNA is TGCGCCAGCAGTCTAGCCACCTACAATGAGCAGTTCTTC. The encoded protein is CASSLATYNEQFF.